This is a list of T cell receptor beta chains from one sample in a study of T cells of healthy individuals. TCRdb passed the 5' RACE reads through MiXCR, listing each CDR3 protein once. Altogether more than 60,000 distinct CDR3 sequences are present, 15% to 20% being singletons, with the ten largest covering about 4.3%. The receptors derive from a human donor in good health. The CDR3 runs from the conserved cysteine through the conserved F or W. Fields, in order: CDR3 protein, CDR3 DNA, clone size, J gene, D gene, V gene. D genes are given only for firm matches. Some rows mark clone size as missing; the rest say once, few, many or name a class of expanded clone.

CASSSDGRNTEAFF	TGTGCCAGCAGCTCCGACGGACGGAACACTGAAGCTTTCTTT	many	TRBJ1-1	-	TRBV7-9
CASSPRHDTDTQYF	TGTGCCAGCAGTCCCAGACACGACACAGATACGCAGTATTTT	-	TRBJ2-3	-	TRBV6-6
CASSRIGFQETQYF	TGTGCCAGCAGTCGTATCGGTTTCCAAGAGACCCAGTACTTC	many	TRBJ2-5	-	TRBV12-3/TRBV12-4
CASSLSTGYEQYF	TGTGCCAGCAGTTTGTCTACAGGGTACGAGCAGTACTTC	many	TRBJ2-7	-	TRBV6-5
CASTPRGGSTKNIQYF	TGTGCCAGTACCCCAAGGGGGGGCTCAACCAAAAACATTCAGTACTTC	many	TRBJ2-4	-	TRBV19
CSAPPLADYNEQFF	TGCAGTGCACCCCCCCTAGCAGATTACAATGAGCAGTTCTTC	few	TRBJ2-1	-	TRBV20-1
CASSLFLAGGRNTGELFF	TGTGCCAGCAGCCTCTTTCTGGCGGGGGGGCGTAACACCGGGGAGCTGTTTTTT	few	TRBJ2-2	TRBD2	TRBV7-3
CSERKGDTQYF	TGCAGCGAAAGGAAGGGTGATACGCAGTATTTT	many	TRBJ2-3	-	TRBV29-1
CASSGGRAFETQYF	TGTGCCAGCAGCGGCGGGAGGGCCTTTGAGACCCAGTACTTC	many	TRBJ2-5	TRBD2	TRBV11-2
CAWSAYGRVNTEAFF	TGTGCCTGGAGTGCTTACGGCAGGGTGAACACTGAAGCTTTCTTT	-	TRBJ1-1	-	TRBV30
CAWSGTVNTEAFF	TGTGCCTGGAGCGGGACAGTGAACACTGAAGCTTTCTTT	many	TRBJ1-1	TRBD1	TRBV30
CASSQSPLRTGKHEQYF	TGCGCCAGCAGCCAATCACCTCTTCGGACAGGGAAGCACGAGCAGTACTTC	many	TRBJ2-7	TRBD1	TRBV4-1
CASSQVGRGGAGELFF	TGTGCCAGCAGCCAAGTGGGGAGGGGTGGCGCCGGGGAGCTGTTTTTT	few	TRBJ2-2	TRBD2	TRBV3-1
CASSLGWQGVGTEAFF	TGCGCCAGCAGCTTGGGTTGGCAGGGGGTTGGGACTGAAGCTTTCTTT	many	TRBJ1-1	TRBD1	TRBV5-1
CASSMGTGGILGNEQFF	TGTGCCAGCAGCATGGGGACAGGGGGCATTTTAGGCAATGAGCAGTTCTTC	-	TRBJ2-1	TRBD1	TRBV2
CASSLAHRDTETQYF	TGTGCCAGCAGCTTAGCACACAGGGATACAGAGACCCAGTACTTC	many	TRBJ2-5	-	TRBV7-6
CASNRAAGSTDTQYF	TGTGCCAGCAACAGGGCTGCCGGAAGCACAGATACGCAGTATTTT	many	TRBJ2-3	-	TRBV7-9
CASSYFGAGYNEQFF	TGTGCCAGCAGTTACTTCGGGGCCGGGTACAATGAGCAGTTCTTC	many	TRBJ2-1	-	TRBV6-5
CASSLEGGEQYF	TGCGCCAGCAGCTTGGAAGGGGGAGAGCAGTACTTC	many	TRBJ2-7	-	TRBV5-1
CASSPKARGSGNTIYF	TGTGCCAGCTCACCAAAGGCCAGGGGGTCTGGAAACACCATATATTTT	few	TRBJ1-3	TRBD1	TRBV18
CASSGGGDTYEQYF	TGTGCCAGCAGCGGCGGCGGAGACACCTACGAGCAGTACTTC	few	TRBJ2-7	-	TRBV7-9
CANLPDRGASYEQYF	TGTGCCAACCTACCGGACAGGGGAGCATCCTACGAGCAGTACTTC	few	TRBJ2-7	TRBD1	TRBV2
CASSRDRAHDEQFF	TGCGCCAGCAGCCGGGACAGGGCCCACGATGAGCAGTTCTTC	many	TRBJ2-1	TRBD1	TRBV5-1
CSAEPTVNTEAFF	TGCAGTGCTGAGCCCACGGTTAACACTGAAGCTTTCTTT	many	TRBJ1-1	-	TRBV20-1
CASSLSRVQNSPLHF	TGTGCCAGCAGCTTAAGCCGGGTCCAGAATTCACCCCTCCACTTT	few	TRBJ1-6	-	TRBV7-3
CASRTAGSLLQYF	TGTGCCAGCAGGACGGCAGGGAGCCTCCTTCAGTACTTC	many	TRBJ2-4	-	TRBV6-2/TRBV6-3
CASSPQVGTGQFF	TGTGCCAGCAGTCCTCAGGTCGGGACAGGGCAGTTCTTC	-	TRBJ2-1	TRBD1	TRBV27
CASRDREKLFF	TGTGCCAGCAGGGACCGGGAAAAACTGTTTTTT	few	TRBJ1-4	-	TRBV28
CASSFPGRRNEQFF	TGCGCCAGCAGCTTCCCGGGACGCAGGAATGAGCAGTTCTTC	many	TRBJ2-1	-	TRBV5-1